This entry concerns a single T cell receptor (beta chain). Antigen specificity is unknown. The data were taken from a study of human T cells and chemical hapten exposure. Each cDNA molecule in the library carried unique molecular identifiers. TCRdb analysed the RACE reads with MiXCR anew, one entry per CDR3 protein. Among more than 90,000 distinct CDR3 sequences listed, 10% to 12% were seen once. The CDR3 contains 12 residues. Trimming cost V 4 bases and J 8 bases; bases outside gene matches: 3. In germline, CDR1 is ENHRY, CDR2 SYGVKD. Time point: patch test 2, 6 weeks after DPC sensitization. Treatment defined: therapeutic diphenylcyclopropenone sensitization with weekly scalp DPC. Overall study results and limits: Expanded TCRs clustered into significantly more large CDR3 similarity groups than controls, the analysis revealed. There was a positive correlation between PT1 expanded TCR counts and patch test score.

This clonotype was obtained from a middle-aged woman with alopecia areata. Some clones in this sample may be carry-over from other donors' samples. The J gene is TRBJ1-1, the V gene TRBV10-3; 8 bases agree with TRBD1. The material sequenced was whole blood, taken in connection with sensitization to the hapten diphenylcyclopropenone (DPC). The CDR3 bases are TGTGCCATCAGTGGGACAGGGACCGAAGCTTTCTTT. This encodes CAISGTGTEAFF.